This passage covers 8 T cell receptor beta chains from one sample sequenced in a study of blood T cell repertoires in COVID-19. Sequencing was performed with immunoSEQ multiplex PCR; in TCRdb, only in-frame clones are kept and a portion is missing. The repertoire holds approximately 300,000 clones, about 83% seen once, with under 2% in the top ten. The sample was peripheral blood. Receptor source: a woman aged 45 to 65 with acute or convalescent COVID-19.

The rearrangement joins TRBV6-1 to TRBJ1-2; 9 nucleotides match TRBD1. The CDR3 spans 14 residues. The germline CDR1 and CDR2 sequences are MNHNS and SASEGT. V shed 2 bases, J shed 7 bases, and the junction held 5 bases outside the gene matches. CDR3 protein: CASSERTGVLGYTF. The CDR3 coding sequence is TGTGCCAGCAGTGAAAGGACAGGGGTTCTTGGCTACACCTTC.

The J gene is TRBJ2-6, the V gene TRBV28; D is perhaps TRBD1 (6 bases). Germline V CDR1 and CDR2: MDHEN, SYDVKM. CDR3 size: 21 residues. Trimming stripped 3 bases from V and 0 bases from J, with 24 bases between. CDR3 amino acids: CASSFLPWGLTNRSGANVLTF. CDR3 DNA: TGTGCCAGCAGTTTTCTCCCTTGGGGGCTGACTAACCGCTCTGGGGCCAACGTCCTGACTTTC.

The V gene is TRBV3-1 (or the pseudogene TRBV3-2), the J gene TRBJ1-1; D unresolved. CDR3 size: 15 residues. V shed 3 bases and J shed 1 base, with 12 bases lying between them. The germline gives CDR1 LGHDT, CDR2 YNNKEL (reference sequence). The CDR3 loop reads CASSHSMGRNTEAFF. CDR3 nucleotide sequence: TGTGCCAGCAGCCATTCTATGGGCAGGAACACTGAAGCTTTCTTT.

V is TRBV7-2 and J is TRBJ2-2, with TRBD2 identical over 10 bases. The CDR3 covers 16 residues. Germline CDR1 and CDR2: SGHTA and FQGNSA. The ends lost 3 bases at V and 0 bases at J; junction bases unmatched: 1. The CDR3 coding sequence is TGTGCCAGCAGCTTTGGACTAGCGGCGAACACCGGGGAGCTGTTTTTT. Its protein is CASSFGLAANTGELFF.

This chain connects TRBV7-3 to TRBJ1-1; D remains ambiguous. Trimming pared 0 bases from V and 1 base from J, leaving 3 bases between. Germline V gene lookup returns CDR1 SGHTA and CDR2 FQGTGA. The CDR3 is 13 amino acids. The CDR3 spells CASSLTANTEAFF. CDR3 coding DNA: TGTGCCAGCAGCTTAACGGCGAACACTGAAGCTTTCTTT.

The chain is built from TRBV19 and TRBJ2-2; TRBD2 agrees at 7 bases. This CDR3 region has 15 residues. Germline V CDR1 and CDR2: LNHDA, SQIVND (reference sequence). J was trimmed by 2 bases and V by 6 bases; bases with no gene match: 6. In nucleotides, the CDR3 is TGTGCCAGTAGGCCCCTAGCGGTCAACACCGGGGAGCTGTTTTTT. Translated, it gives CASRPLAVNTGELFF.

This clone has just one count. The rearrangement joins TRBV28 to TRBJ1-2; D remains unclear. This CDR3 is built from 11 residues. From germline, CDR1 is MDHEN and CDR2 SYDVKM. V was pared by 9 bases and J by 0 bases, with 5 bases between. The DNA of the CDR3 is TGTGCCAGTGGAGCTAACTATGGCTACACCTTC. It codes for CASGANYGYTF.

The rearrangement uses TRBV7-3 and TRBJ2-7; 9 bases are shared with TRBD1. This CDR3 region has 13 residues. CDR1 is SGHTA, CDR2 FQGTGA, per germline. V lost 5 bases to trimming and J lost 6 bases; unmatched junction nucleotides: 5. The CDR3 DNA follows: TGTGCCAGCAGCGCGGGACAGGGTGTCGAGCAGTACTTC. This sequence encodes CASSAGQGVEQYF.